One sample yielded the 21 T cell receptor beta chains listed below, sequenced in a study of control samples from healthy donors and cancer patients. The data were produced by immunoSEQ multiplex PCR, yet TCRdb's version contains in-frame clones alone and is incomplete. The table includes 150,000 to 200,000 clones, about 90% detected once. The sequencing sample was made of blood. The receptors here all came from a young man in good health.

There are a few counts of this clone. This chain uses TRBV19 with TRBJ1-2; unclear D gene. The CDR3 spans 16 residues. Trimming cost V 2 bases and J 4 bases, with 17 bases left between them. CDR1 is LNHDA and CDR2 is SQIVND in the germline V gene (reference sequence). CDR3: CASSISPEAQPYGYTF. The CDR3 coding sequence is TGTGCCAGTAGTATATCGCCGGAGGCTCAACCCTATGGCTACACCTTC.

The V call is TRBV10-3, the J call TRBJ2-3; a possible D gene is TRBD2 (5 bases). Per germline, CDR1 ENHRY and CDR2 SYGVKD. The V end lost 4 bases, the J end lost 5 bases, and 10 bases lay between the germline ends. CDR3 length: 13 amino acids. The CDR3 loop reads CAISAEGVDTQYF. The CDR3 bases are TGTGCCATCAGTGCCGAGGGAGTAGATACGCAGTATTTT.

This clone was counted only a few times. The chain carries TRBV30 and TRBJ2-2, with D perhaps TRBD1 (6 bases). This CDR3 has 14 amino acids. Trimming removed 2 bases from V and 1 base from J, with 8 bases in between. Germline values: CDR1 GTSNPN, CDR2 SVGIG (reference sequence). The DNA of the CDR3 is TGTGCCTGGAGTAAAGGGGGGAACACCGGGGAGCTGTTTTTT. This codes for CAWSKGGNTGELFF.

V and J are TRBV7-8 and TRBJ2-7; D might be TRBD1 or TRBD2, each matching 5 bases. The CDR3 sequence is 14 residues long. Trimming left V 4 bases short and J 3 bases short, with 13 bases between. Germline V lookup: CDR1 SGHVS, CDR2 FQNEAQ. CDR3 sequence: CASSSGDGGYEQYF. CDR3 coding DNA: TGTGCCAGCAGCTCCGGGGACGGTGGCTACGAGCAGTACTTC.

The chain carries TRBV9 and TRBJ2-3; 10 nucleotides agree with TRBD2. Losses at the gene ends were 0 bases for V and 4 bases for J; bases not matched to a gene: 11. The germline V gene encodes CDR1 SGDLS and CDR2 YYNGEE. The CDR3 is 18 residues long. The CDR3 loop reads CASSVAGGSGGAPDTQYF. In DNA, the CDR3 is TGTGCCAGCAGCGTAGCTGGGGGAAGCGGGGGGGCCCCAGATACGCAGTATTTT.

This clone appeared a single time. The gene calls are TRBV5-6 and TRBJ1-3; D unclear. Trimming pared 1 base from V and 0 bases from J, leaving 8 bases between. Looked up from germline, CDR1 is SGHDT and CDR2 is YYEEEE. This CDR3 has 15 residues. CDR3: CASSLFLLSGNTIYF. For the CDR3, the DNA is TGTGCCAGCAGCTTGTTTCTCCTCTCTGGAAACACCATATATTTT. Variable domain in full (rest from reference TRBV5-6 and TRBJ1-3): DAGVTQSPTHLIKTRGQQVTLRCSPKSGHDTVSWYQQALGQGPQFIFQYYEEEERQRGNFPDRFSGHQFPNYSSELNVNALLLGDSALYLCASSLFLLSGNTIYFGEGSWLTVV.

The chain carries TRBV6-5 and TRBJ2-3, with 10 bases fitting TRBD2. Germline trimming cut 6 bases from V and 2 bases from J; bases unmatched to any gene: 5. The CDR3 runs to 15 residues. CDR1 and CDR2 (germline): MNHEY, SVGAGI. The CDR3 DNA reads as TGTGCCAGCAGGAGGACTAGCGGAATCACAGATACGCAGTATTTT. This sequence encodes CASRRTSGITDTQYF.

J is TRBJ1-6 and V is TRBV3-1 (or the pseudogene TRBV3-2); 7 nucleotides agree with TRBD1. The CDR3 sequence is 17 residues long. The germline V gene encodes CDR1 LGHDT and CDR2 YNNKEL (reference sequence). The V gene end was trimmed by 2 bases and the J gene end by 8 bases; junction bases not matched to a gene: 12. CDR3 coding DNA: TGTGCCAGCAGCCAAAAGCAGGGGGGAATTGCGGATTCACCCCTCCACTTT. The encoded protein is CASSQKQGGIADSPLHF.

The rearrangement uses TRBV19 and TRBJ1-5; the match to TRBD1 covers 8 bases. Germline values: CDR1 LNHDA, CDR2 SQIVND (reference sequence). The ends lost 5 bases at V and 4 bases at J; junction bases unmatched: 7. This CDR3 contains 15 residues. The CDR3 protein is CASSALDRENQPQHF. The CDR3 region has the DNA TGTGCCAGTAGTGCTTTGGACAGGGAAAATCAGCCCCAGCATTTT.

This clone came up a few times. The chain joins TRBV5-6 to TRBJ2-7; D gene uncertain. Trimming removed 2 bases at V and 2 bases at J, with 8 bases between. CDR1 and CDR2 (germline): SGHDT, YYEEEE. This CDR3 is 13 amino acids long. CDR3 DNA: TGTGCCAGCAGCTTCGGAGATACCTACGAGCAGTACTTC. Protein product: CASSFGDTYEQYF.

The chain couples TRBV28 to TRBJ1-1, with unresolved D. Trimming stripped 5 bases from V and 0 bases from J, with 7 bases between. Germline V gene sequence: CDR1 MDHEN, CDR2 SYDVKM. The CDR3 has 13 amino acids. The CDR3 sequence is CASSIIMNTEAFF. The CDR3 bases are TGTGCCAGCAGTATAATTATGAACACTGAAGCTTTCTTT.

CDR3 bases: TGTGCCAGCAGCTTCCAGGGGAGGTACAATGAGCAGTTCTTC. Translation gives CASSFQGRYNEQFF. The chain carries TRBV7-2 and TRBJ2-1, with D perhaps TRBD1 or TRBD2 (6 bases each). The germline V and J ends were trimmed by 3 bases and 4 bases, with 10 bases remaining between them. Germline V lookup: CDR1 SGHTA, CDR2 FQGNSA. The CDR3 consists of 14 residues.

The rearrangement links TRBV5-1 to TRBJ2-3; D possibly matches TRBD1 or TRBD2 (5 bases each). The germline V gene has CDR1 SGHRS and CDR2 YFSETQ. The CDR3 sequence is 16 residues long. V was cut by 1 base and J by 2 bases, with 14 bases left in between. The CDR3 loop reads CASSLQGAGDTDTQYF. CDR3 nucleotides: TGCGCCAGCAGCTTGCAGGGTGCCGGGGACACAGATACGCAGTATTTT.

The chain joins TRBV5-1 to TRBJ2-1; D might be TRBD1 or TRBD2, each matching 5 bases. The CDR3 contains 16 residues. CDR1 is SGHRS and CDR2 is YFSETQ in the germline V gene. Trimming pared 0 bases from V and 3 bases from J, leaving 13 bases between. Here the CDR3 DNA reads TGCGCCAGCAGCTTGGTAACGGGGCGTTACTACAATGAGCAGTTCTTC. Encoded protein: CASSLVTGRYYNEQFF.

The chain couples TRBV7-9 to TRBJ2-7, with TRBD1 matching 8 bases. Per the germline V gene, CDR1 is SEHNR and CDR2 is FQNEAQ (reference sequence). The J segment lost 6 bases and the V segment lost 4 bases, leaving 5 bases of the junction unmatched. The CDR3 consists of 13 residues. CDR3 sequence: CASSSGTGTEQYF. CDR3 nucleotides: TGTGCCAGCAGCTCCGGGACAGGAACCGAGCAGTACTTC.

The genes are TRBV10-3 and TRBJ1-3, with a possible D match to TRBD1 (5 bases). The CDR3 runs to 14 residues. CDR1 is ENHRY, CDR2 SYGVKD, per germline. Trimming cost V 9 bases and J 1 base, with 13 bases left between them. The CDR3 here is CAIQAIGSGNTIYF. In nucleotides, the CDR3 is TGTGCCATACAGGCTATTGGGTCTGGAAACACCATATATTTT.

This rearrangement joins TRBV7-2 to TRBJ1-6; D ambiguous. V lost 2 bases and J lost 6, with 8 bases in between. There are 14 residues in the CDR3. Germline assignment: CDR1 SGHTA and CDR2 FQGNSA. The CDR3 DNA reads TGTGCCAGCAGCTTAACCCCGGGTAATTCACCCCTCCACTTT. This translates into CASSLTPGNSPLHF. The full variable domain, in which reference TRBV7-2 and TRBJ1-6 provide the parts outside the CDR3, is GAGVSQSPSNKVTEKGKDVELRCDPISGHTALYWYRQSLGQGLEFLIYFQGNSAPDKSGLPSDRFSAERTGGSVSTLTIQRTQQEDSAVYLCASSLTPGNSPLHFGNGTRLTVT.

The rearrangement links TRBV28 to TRBJ1-3; the D gene is possibly TRBD1 (5 bases). V gave up 3 bases and J gave up 5 bases, with 11 bases separating them. CDR3 size: 14 residues. Germline loops: CDR1 MDHEN, CDR2 SYDVKM. The CDR3: CASSFRGLRNTIYF. The CDR3 nucleotides read TGTGCCAGCAGTTTTAGGGGATTGCGAAACACCATATATTTT.

The chain is built from TRBV4-1 and TRBJ1-1; D might be TRBD1 (5 bases). This CDR3 contains 15 residues. Trimming left V 4 bases short and J 0 bases short, with 12 bases between. In germline, CDR1 is MGHRA, CDR2 YSYEKL. CDR3 nucleotides: TGCGCCAGCAGCCCCTCGGGACGACTGAACACTGAAGCTTTCTTT. It codes for CASSPSGRLNTEAFF.

The chain combines TRBV9 with TRBJ2-3; 7 bases are a match to TRBD1. V lost 2 bases, J lost 4 bases, and 4 bases stayed unmatched. Per germline, CDR1 SGDLS and CDR2 YYNGEE. The CDR3 spans 14 residues. The CDR3 loop is CASSVLQGADTQYF. As DNA, the CDR3 is TGTGCCAGCAGCGTCCTGCAGGGGGCAGATACGCAGTATTTT.

The chain combines TRBV9 with TRBJ2-7; TRBD1 matches 7 bases. Per germline, CDR1 SGDLS and CDR2 YYNGEE. CDR3 length: 14 amino acids. Trimming took 4 bases from V and 3 from J; bases not matched to a gene: 7. The CDR3 sequence is CASSPLDRVYEQYF. DNA for the CDR3: TGTGCCAGCAGCCCACTCGACAGGGTCTACGAGCAGTACTTC. Complete variable domain (other parts from reference TRBV9 and TRBJ2-7): DSGVTQTPKHLITATGQRVTLRCSPRSGDLSVYWYQQSLDQGLQFLIQYYNGEERAKGNILERFSAQQFPDLHSELNLSSLELGDSALYFCASSPLDRVYEQYFGPGTRLTVT.